One sample yielded the 10 T cell receptor beta chains listed below, sequenced in a study of response to subunit inactivated influenza vaccine. TCRdb re-analysed the RT-PCR reads in MiXCR, keeping a single row per CDR3 protein. The sample includes more than 450,000 distinct CDR3 sequences, roughly 10% of them seen just once. A further study also used this sample, focusing on T cells expressing NK-cell markers. That work adds: The cDNA for TCR beta came from 5'RACE template switching with UMIs.

Sequencing used PBMCs from blood, obtained on the day of vaccination. Receptors were obtained from a man between 50 and 59 years old who received an inactivated influenza vaccine.

There are a few counts of this clonotype. The chain recombines TRBV2 with TRBJ2-7; D is uncertain. Germline lookup yields CDR1 SNHLY and CDR2 FYNNEI. This CDR3 spans 11 amino acids. The V end was cut by 7 bases, the J end by 3 bases, with 7 bases between. This chain's CDR3 is CASKRDYEQYF. The CDR3 DNA reads TGTGCCAGCAAAAGGGACTACGAGCAGTACTTC.

The chain uses TRBV9 and TRBJ2-3; 10 bases map to TRBD2. Losses at the gene ends were 0 bases for V and 9 bases for J; bases not matched to a gene: 7. Per germline, CDR1 SGDLS and CDR2 YYNGEE. The CDR3 spans 15 residues. DNA of the CDR3: TGTGCCAGCAGCGTAGTGGAGGGAGCGGGGGGGACGCAGTATTTT. Translating gives CASSVVEGAGGTQYF. Full variable domain (missing parts from reference TRBV9 and TRBJ2-3): DSGVTQTPKHLITATGQRVTLRCSPRSGDLSVYWYQQSLDQGLQFLIQYYNGEERAKGNILERFSAQQFPDLHSELNLSSLELGDSALYFCASSVVEGAGGTQYFGPGTRLTVL.

This clonotype has at least ten counts. This rearrangement joins TRBV15 to TRBJ2-5; D is undetermined. The V gene's germline CDR1 is LNHNV and CDR2 YYDKDF (reference sequence). The CDR3 extends over 12 amino acids. Deletions cut 0 bases from V and 13 bases from J, with 12 bases between. The CDR3 DNA reads TGTGCCACCAGCAGAGATCCCGAGCTCCCGTACTTC. Its translation is CATSRDPELPYF.

Ten or more counts support this clonotype. The genes are TRBV5-1 and TRBJ2-3, with 8 bases aligning to TRBD1. J gave up 0 bases and V 4 bases, and 4 bases lay outside the gene matches. In germline, CDR1 is SGHRS, CDR2 YFSETQ. This CDR3 comprises 15 residues. The CDR3 DNA is TGCGCCAGCAGCACAGGGGGGCCTAGCACAGATACGCAGTATTTT. The encoded protein is CASSTGGPSTDTQYF.

In this sample, this clonotype turned up many times. The chain couples TRBV20-1 to TRBJ2-1; D is unclear. The germline V gene has CDR1 DFQATT and CDR2 SNEGSKA (reference sequence). The CDR3 is 11 residues long. V was clipped by 2 bases and J by 9 bases, with 8 bases between them. The CDR3 nucleotides are TGCAGTGCTAGAATCGTATTTGAGCAGTTCTTC. It specifies CSARIVFEQFF.

This clonotype was seen more than once but under ten times. V and J are TRBV7-2 and TRBJ2-2; D is unresolved. CDR1 is SGHTA, CDR2 FQGNSA, per germline. V lost 5 bases and J 9 bases, leaving 22 bases between the germline ends. This CDR3 region has 16 residues. DNA of the CDR3: TGTGCCAGCAGCCCCTTAGTATCGTTTTTGTCCTGGGAGCTGTTTTTT. Encoded protein: CASSPLVSFLSWELFF.

The chain employs TRBV5-1 and TRBJ2-7; 8 nucleotides line up with TRBD1. Germline loops: CDR1 SGHRS, CDR2 YFSETQ. Trimming at V came to 4 bases and at J to 0 bases, leaving 6 bases not matched to a gene. The CDR3 covers 15 residues. CDR3: CASSVDRVSSYEQYF. The CDR3 DNA reads as TGCGCCAGCAGCGTGGACAGGGTCTCCTCCTACGAGCAGTACTTC.

This clonotype occurred many times. The chain is built from TRBV11-2 and TRBJ1-1; the D gene is possibly TRBD1 (6 bases). CDR1 is SGHAT and CDR2 is FQNNGV in the germline V gene. The CDR3 consists of 17 residues. Trimming removed 5 bases from V and 5 bases from J, with 24 bases in between. The DNA for the CDR3 is TGTGCCAGCAGCCTCACCAACAACCCAGGGGTCGGGACTGAAGCTTTCTTT. Protein sequence: CASSLTNNPGVGTEAFF.

The chain has TRBV12-3 or TRBV12-4 and TRBJ2-5; 8 nucleotides agree with TRBD1. The CDR3 is made up of 15 amino acids. V gave up 4 bases and J gave up 1 base; unmatched junction bases: 5. CDR3 nucleotide sequence: TGTGCCAGCAGTTCTGACAGGGGTCCCCAAGAGACCCAGTACTTC. This sequence encodes CASSSDRGPQETQYF.

This rearrangement joins TRBV7-2 to TRBJ2-1; perhaps TRBD1 as D (7 bases). The CDR3 totals 15 residues. The germline V and J ends were trimmed by 5 bases and 3 bases, with 14 bases remaining between them. The germline CDR1 and CDR2 sequences are SGHTA and FQGNSA. The CDR3 DNA is TGTGCCAGCAGCCCGCGGGACAGCTTCTACAATGAGCAGTTCTTC. This translates into CASSPRDSFYNEQFF.